A selection of T cell receptor beta chains follows, all from one sample in a study of vaccination effects on CD4 cells after COVID-19. Profiled with immunoSEQ multiplex PCR; TCRdb holds only in-frame clones, not every one. The sample has tens of thousands of clones; approximately 77% are singletons. These receptors are not linked to any known antigen. The sample was CD4+ T cells from PBMCs cultured without peptide, taken before COVID-19 vaccination. The receptors derive from a human donor who received a COVID-19 vaccine. CDR3s include the opening cysteine and the closing phenylalanine or tryptophan. Fields, in order: J gene, CDR3 length, V gene, clone size, D gene, CDR3 DNA, CDR3 protein. D genes are given only for firm matches. Only part of the rows carry a size: once, few, many, or a class if the clone is expanded.

>TRBJ2-2|15|TRBV6-5|few|TRBD1
TGTGCCAGCACCCTAGACAGGGGGGTCCACGGGGAGCTGTTTTTT
CASTLDRGVHGELFF
>TRBJ2-2|14|TRBV2|-|-
TGTGCCAGCAAGCTCGTTGCAGGCACCGGGGAGCTGTTTTTT
CASKLVAGTGELFF
>TRBJ2-2|14|TRBV5-1|-|-
TGCGCCAGCAACTTGGCAGGGGATACCGGGGAGCTGTTTTTT
CASNLAGDTGELFF
>TRBJ1-3|17|TRBV6-6|-|-
TGTGCCAGCAGTCTGCAACGACGGATGAGCTCTGGAAACACCATATATTTT
CASSLQRRMSSGNTIYF
>TRBJ1-1|15|TRBV3-1/TRBV3-2|once|TRBD1
TGTGCCAGCAGCCCCAATGGACAGGGGCAGGGTGAAGCTTTCTTT
CASSPNGQGQGEAFF
>TRBJ1-4|14|TRBV24-1|-|-
TGTGCCACCAGTGGGTCCGGCCCTAATGAAAAACTGTTTTTT
CATSGSGPNEKLFF
>TRBJ1-2|15|TRBV6-2/TRBV6-3|-|-
TGTGCCAGCAGTTACTCAAGGACAATTCCCAATGGCTACACCTTC
CASSYSRTIPNGYTF
>TRBJ2-1|16|TRBV6-2/TRBV6-3|few|TRBD2
TGTGCCAGCAGTTACCTGAGGGCGGGGGGCTACAATGAGCAGTTCTTC
CASSYLRAGGYNEQFF
>TRBJ2-5|14|TRBV6-5|few|TRBD2
TGTGCCAGCAGTTACCCGGGGGGTGGAGAGACCCAGTACTTC
CASSYPGGGETQYF
>TRBJ2-3|15|TRBV4-1|-|-
TGCGCCAGCAGCCGAAGAGACACGAGCACAGATACGCAGTATTTT
CASSRRDTSTDTQYF